The source of this T cell receptor beta chain is a study of CD8+CD57+ T cells in acquired aplastic anemia. TCR beta VDJ and CDR3 were profiled, and genomic DNA was the template. TCRdb re-derived calls from the reads in MiXCR, one entry per CDR3 protein. The sample records about 220,000 distinct CDR3 sequences, roughly 35% being singletons. With respect to this clonotype: Compared with germline, one end of the junction differs, possibly owing to a read error.

Germline CDR1 and CDR2: SGHNT and YYREEE (reference sequence). There are 19 residues in the CDR3. This chain connects TRBV5-4 to TRBJ2-7; 11 bases match TRBD2. The sequenced sample consisted of sorted CD4+, CD8+, or CD8+CD57+ T cells (not recorded which) from PBMCs. The source is a human donor in good health, serving as a control. As DNA, the CDR3 is TGTGCCAGCCGCTTGGGGGTCCCGGGACTAGCGGAACTCTCCTACGAGCAGTACTTC. Residues: CASRLGVPGLAELSYEQYF.